This T cell receptor (beta chain) was identified in a study of shared clonotypes between healthy human individuals. Germline CDR1 and CDR2: SGHRS and YFSETQ. The ends lost 5 bases at V and 3 bases at J; junction bases unmatched: 7. This CDR3 comprises 15 residues. Study results and limitations: Sharing of clonotypes among donors was expected to vary with sequencing depth.

The method was immunoSEQ multiplex PCR; TCRdb's version includes in-frame clones alone and lacks a portion of them. The sample yields over 2 million clones, less than 95% seen once. As for this clone: Antigen unknown.

The chain carries TRBV5-1 and TRBJ2-1; 8 bases are a match to TRBD2. The source material was naive CD4+ T cells from PBMCs. Specified subset: CD45RA+ positively selected. This clonotype was sampled from a man between 18 and 35 years old in good health. Some clones in this sample may be carry-over from other donors' samples. CDR3 residues: CASSYGAGGYNEQFF. Written as DNA, the CDR3 is TGCGCCAGCAGTTATGGGGCGGGGGGCTACAATGAGCAGTTCTTC.